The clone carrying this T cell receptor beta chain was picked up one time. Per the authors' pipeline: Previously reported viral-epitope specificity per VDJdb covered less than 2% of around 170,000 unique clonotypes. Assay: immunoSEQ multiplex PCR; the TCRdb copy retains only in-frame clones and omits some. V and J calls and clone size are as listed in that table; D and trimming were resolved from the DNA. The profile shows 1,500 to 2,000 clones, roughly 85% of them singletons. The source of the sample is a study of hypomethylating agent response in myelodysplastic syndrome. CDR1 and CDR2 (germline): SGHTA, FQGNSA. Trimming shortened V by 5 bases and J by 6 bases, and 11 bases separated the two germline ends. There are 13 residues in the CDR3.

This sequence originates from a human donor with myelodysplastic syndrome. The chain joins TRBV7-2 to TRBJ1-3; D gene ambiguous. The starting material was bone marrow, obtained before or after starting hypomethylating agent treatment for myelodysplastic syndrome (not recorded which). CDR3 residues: CASSPSALNTIYF. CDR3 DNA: TGTGCCAGCAGCCCCTCCGCCCTAAACACCATATATTTT.